Listed below are T cell receptor beta chains from one sample, sequenced in a study of control samples from healthy donors and cancer patients. TCRdb's copy holds only in-frame clones and misses some; the assay was immunoSEQ multiplex PCR. The sample carries more than 90,000 clones, around nine tenths recorded once. Sequenced sample: blood. These receptors were obtained from a man aged 30 to 45 in good health. CDR3s include the opening cysteine and the closing phenylalanine or tryptophan. D genes are given only for firm matches. Size is stated for part of the rows, as once, few or many counts, or as a class when the clone is expanded.

cdr3_length	v_call	clone_size	j_call	d_call	cdr3_nt	cdr3_aa
14	TRBV24-1	NA	TRBJ2-5	TRBD1	TGTGCCACCAGTGCAGGGACAGTACAAGAGACCCAGTACTTC	CATSAGTVQETQYF
14	TRBV5-1	NA	TRBJ2-7	TRBD1	TGCGCCAGCAGCTTGGGACAGGGCACTCACGAGCAGTACTTC	CASSLGQGTHEQYF
16	TRBV6-5	NA	TRBJ2-3	TRBD2	TGTGCCAGCAGTTACAGAAGCGGGAGGGCCTCAGATACGCAGTATTTT	CASSYRSGRASDTQYF
13	TRBV7-7	NA	TRBJ2-5	NA	TGTGCCAGCAGCTTTAGTGGCCAAGAGACCCAGTACTTC	CASSFSGQETQYF
15	TRBV20-1	NA	TRBJ2-1	NA	TGCAGTGCTAGTGGTGCAGGGGTCTCCTACAATGAGCAGTTCTTC	CSASGAGVSYNEQFF
13	TRBV6-2/TRBV6-3	NA	TRBJ1-1	NA	TGTGCCAGCAGTTACCCGACGGGGTCTGAAGCTTTTTTT	CASSYPTGSEAFF
15	TRBV7-2	NA	TRBJ2-1	NA	TGTGCCAGCAGCCCTGGACTACGTGCCTACAATGAGCAGTTCTTC	CASSPGLRAYNEQFF
13	TRBV27	NA	TRBJ1-1	NA	TGTGCCAGCAGTTCAGGGGTCGAGACTGAAGCTTTCTTT	CASSSGVETEAFF
16	TRBV5-1	NA	TRBJ2-1	TRBD2	TGCGCCAGCAGCTTGGCCGTGGGGACTATATACAATGAGCAGTTCTTC	CASSLAVGTIYNEQFF
14	TRBV29-1	NA	TRBJ2-1	TRBD2	TGCAGCGTGGCATCACTAGCGGGATACAATGAGCAGTTCTTC	CSVASLAGYNEQFF
15	TRBV5-1	NA	TRBJ2-1	NA	TGCGCCAGCAGCTTGGTGGGGGAGTCCTACAATGAGCAGTTCTTC	CASSLVGESYNEQFF
12	TRBV5-8	NA	TRBJ2-5	NA	TGTGCCAGCAGTTCCCTCGGAGAGACCCAGTACTTC	CASSSLGETQYF
15	TRBV9	NA	TRBJ1-1	TRBD1	TGTGCCAGCAGCGCGGGACAGGGGGCCTGGGCTGAAGCTTTCTTT	CASSAGQGAWAEAFF
14	TRBV5-4	few	TRBJ2-7	NA	TGTGCCAGCAGTCGGGACGGGTTCTCCTACGAGCAGTACTTC	CASSRDGFSYEQYF
16	TRBV18	few	TRBJ1-3	NA	TGTGCCAGCTCAACCCAGGGGAACTCTCTGGGAAACACCATATATTTT	CASSTQGNSLGNTIYF
12	TRBV4-2	once	TRBJ2-1	NA	TGTGCCAGCAGCCTACAATGGAATGAGCAGTTCTTC	CASSLQWNEQFF
16	TRBV12-5	few	TRBJ1-5	NA	TGTGCTAGTGGTGCCGGGAAATCAAATTCCTATCAGCCCCAGCATTTT	CASGAGKSNSYQPQHF
11	TRBV7-9	few	TRBJ2-7	NA	TGTGCCAGCAGTCCCGACTACGAGCAGTACTTC	CASSPDYEQYF
13	TRBV19	once	TRBJ2-7	NA	TGTGCCAGTAGTAGTGGGTCAGGGGCCGAGCAGTACTTC	CASSSGSGAEQYF
14	TRBV14	NA	TRBJ2-3	NA	TGTGCCAGCAGCCAGAGGGACTCACTAAATACGCAGTATTTT	CASSQRDSLNTQYF
13	TRBV18	NA	TRBJ2-5	TRBD1	TGTGCCAGCTCACCGGGACAGGGGGATACCCAGTACTTC	CASSPGQGDTQYF
16	TRBV7-2	once	TRBJ2-2	TRBD2	TGTGCCAGCAGCCGGCGTAGGGCGGGAGACACCGGGGAGCTGTTTTTT	CASSRRRAGDTGELFF
15	TRBV11-2	NA	TRBJ2-5	TRBD2	TGTGCCAGCAGCTCGTATAGCGGGGCAAAAGAGACCCAGTACTTC	CASSSYSGAKETQYF
16	TRBV9	NA	TRBJ1-1	NA	TGTGCCAGCAGCGTAGCCCCGGGGGGGGGAGACACTGAAGCTTTCTTT	CASSVAPGGGDTEAFF
15	TRBV2	NA	TRBJ1-2	NA	TGTGCCAGCAACCAATTGGGGGGGTTCAGGGATGGCTACACCTTC	CASNQLGGFRDGYTF
13	TRBV30	NA	TRBJ1-2	NA	TGTGCCTGGTCGCCCCTGTACAGCTATGGCTACACCTTC	CAWSPLYSYGYTF
17	TRBV19	NA	TRBJ1-6	TRBD1	TGTGCCAGTAGTACCCGACAGGGAGCTGGTAATAATTCACCCCTCCACTTT	CASSTRQGAGNNSPLHF
13	TRBV3-1/TRBV3-2	NA	TRBJ1-6	NA	TGTGCCAGCAGCCGGGCCGCGGCTTCACCCCTCCACTTT	CASSRAAASPLHF
14	TRBV20-1	NA	TRBJ1-3	NA	TGCAGTGCTAGTCCCTGGGGGTCTGGAAACACCATATATTTT	CSASPWGSGNTIYF
12	TRBV30	few	TRBJ1-2	TRBD1	TGTGCCTGGGGGACAGCTAACTATGGCTACACCTTC	CAWGTANYGYTF
13	TRBV20-1	NA	TRBJ1-5	NA	TGCAGTGCTAGTTTGGCCGAAAATCAGCCCCAGCATTTT	CSASLAENQPQHF
16	TRBV7-3	NA	TRBJ2-1	TRBD2	TGTGCCAGCAGCTTAGAGCCTGCTAGCGGCTACAATGAGCAGTTCTTC	CASSLEPASGYNEQFF
13	TRBV19	NA	TRBJ1-2	NA	TGTGCCAGTAGTTACGGGCCAAACTATGGCTACACCTTC	CASSYGPNYGYTF
14	TRBV4-3	NA	TRBJ2-7	TRBD2	TGCGCCAGCAGCTGGGACTATACCTCCTACGAGCAGTACTTC	CASSWDYTSYEQYF
13	TRBV6-2/TRBV6-3	few	TRBJ2-1	NA	TGTGCCAGCAGTTACTCGAACATCAATGAGCAGTTCTTC	CASSYSNINEQFF
17	TRBV6-4	few	TRBJ2-3	TRBD2	TGTGCCAGCAGTGACTTCGGGAGGGAGGGCCAAAGAGATACGCAGTATTTT	CASSDFGREGQRDTQYF
18	TRBV6-2/TRBV6-3	NA	TRBJ2-2	TRBD1	TGTGCCAGCAGTTACGAGGGGACAGGGGGGCCGGGCACCGGGGAGCTGTTTTTT	CASSYEGTGGPGTGELFF
16	TRBV3-1/TRBV3-2	NA	TRBJ2-1	TRBD2	TGTGCCAGCAGCCAACTCCCAGCGGGAGGTTTGAGTGAGCAGTTCTTC	CASSQLPAGGLSEQFF
11	TRBV5-6	NA	TRBJ1-1	NA	TGTGCCAGCAGCACCCGATTCGAAGCTTTCTTT	CASSTRFEAFF
15	TRBV5-5	NA	TRBJ1-5	TRBD1	TGTGCCAGCAGCTTGAGGACAGGGGACAATCAGCCCCAGCATTTT	CASSLRTGDNQPQHF
13	TRBV9	NA	TRBJ2-7	TRBD1	TGTGCCAGCAGCGCGGCGACAGGGAGCGAGCAGTACTTC	CASSAATGSEQYF
16	TRBV7-3	NA	TRBJ1-2	TRBD1	TGTGCCAGCAGCTTATTTGGGGGAGGGGGCATCTATGGCTACACCTTC	CASSLFGGGGIYGYTF
13	TRBV11-3	NA	TRBJ2-1	TRBD1	TGTGCCAGCAGCCAAGGGACAGGGCTTGAGCAGTTCTTC	CASSQGTGLEQFF
14	TRBV28	NA	TRBJ1-5	NA	TGTGCCAGCAGTCCGGCGACAGTAAATCAGCCCCAGCATTTT	CASSPATVNQPQHF
13	TRBV30	few	TRBJ2-2	NA	TGTGCCTGGAGTGTATCAGGGGCCGGGGAGCTGTTTTTT	CAWSVSGAGELFF
14	TRBV7-7	NA	TRBJ2-5	NA	TGTGCCAGCAGCTTAGCCGGGGGCGGGGAGACCCAGTACTTC	CASSLAGGGETQYF
15	TRBV14	NA	TRBJ1-1	TRBD1	TGTGCCAGCAGCCGATCGACAGGGTTTGGCACTGAAGCTTTCTTT	CASSRSTGFGTEAFF
15	TRBV7-2	NA	TRBJ2-5	TRBD1	TGTGCCAGCAGCCTAGGGACAGTTCATGGGGAGACCCAGTACTTC	CASSLGTVHGETQYF
10	TRBV7-9	NA	TRBJ1-1	NA	TGTGCCAGCATGAACACTGAAGCTTTCTTT	CASMNTEAFF
17	TRBV27	once	TRBJ1-6	NA	TGTGCCAGCAGTTTATTTGCCCCGGGCTCCTATAATTCACCCCTCCACTTT	CASSLFAPGSYNSPLHF
16	TRBV28	NA	TRBJ2-2	TRBD2	TGTGCCAGCAGTTATACACTAGCGGGAGGCCCCGGGGAGCTGTTTTTT	CASSYTLAGGPGELFF
15	TRBV11-3	NA	TRBJ2-1	NA	TGTGCCAGCAGCTTAAGCGTCTATCATTCGGATGAGCAGTTCTTC	CASSLSVYHSDEQFF
14	TRBV9	NA	TRBJ2-1	TRBD2	TGTGCCAGCAGCACCCCGGGAGGGAGCAATGAGCAGTTCTTC	CASSTPGGSNEQFF
12	TRBV2	NA	TRBJ1-5	NA	TGTGCCAGCAGCAGAAGCAATCAGCCCCAGCATTTT	CASSRSNQPQHF
15	TRBV5-1	NA	TRBJ1-5	TRBD1	TGCGCCAGCAGCCCTGGGACAGGGGGCGATCAGCCCCAGCATTTT	CASSPGTGGDQPQHF